This T cell receptor beta chain was recovered during a study of T cells after yellow fever vaccination (dated by TCRdb to 2018 to 2020). A note on the overall study: The SMART-Seq v4 Ultra Low Input RNA kit was used to prepare libraries from fractions with low cell numbers. To follow T-cell clones before and after both primary and booster YFV17D yellow fever vaccination, bulk TCR alpha and beta repertoires underwent longitudinal sequencing. Two healthy male donors, one aged 18 to 29 and one aged 30 to 39 years, were included in the cohort. Blood samples were taken at several timepoints before and after primary and secondary immunization, and bulk PBMC replicates and cell subsets were isolated. Overall study outcomes, separate from this receptor: After the booster, most of the clones that had expanded following primary vaccination were detected again (just under 97% of CD4 and 80% to 90% of CD8), which suggests that memory was broadly maintained. Only a couple of donors were included in the study, so the extent to which the findings can be generalized is limited. Computational filtering was needed because FACS-sorted repertoires could contain abundant contaminating clonotypes from the bulk population. Compared with the primary T-cell response, the secondary T-cell response was faster but weaker, reaching its peak on day 5 rather than on day 15. A small share of clonotypes occurred in both CD4 and CD8 compartments, likely arising from convergent recombination.

CDR1 and CDR2 are read off the germline V gene as SGHRS and YFSETQ. Trimmed from V: 0 bases; trimmed from J: 5 bases; junction bases lacking a gene match: 6. The CDR3 runs 16 amino acids, cysteine and phenylalanine included. This entry keeps only the CDR3 DNA: 48 bases, framed from base 1. The sample's treatment or condition label is to be understood as: live attenuated yellow fever vaccine strain. Two biological replicates of bulk PBMCs were collected at each blood-draw timepoint. A standard Ficoll-Paque protocol was used to isolate PBMCs from peripheral blood. TriZol was used to extract RNA from bulk PBMCs, from CD4 and CD8 fractions, and from dextramer-positive and dextramer-negative fractions. As to this clonotype: Which antigen it targets is not known. Base quality data are lacking; no much larger clone is found one base away.

TCR cDNA was synthesized by 5'RACE template switching, through which a universal primer site and unique molecular identifiers were introduced. Priming for cDNA synthesis came from both the TCR alpha and TCR beta constant segments. Library amplification used two PCR steps, and the second PCR step added sample barcodes and sequencing adapters. Sequencing of libraries was done on Illumina HiSeq 2500 (2x100 bp) or NovaSeq (2x150 bp). The original pipeline was this. MIGEC was used to demultiplex reads and collapse the reads into UMI consensus sequences, and MiXCR was used for V(D)J alignment. Using edgeR on replicate PBMC samples, clonotypes were called vaccine-responding if FDR was below 0.01 and the log2 fold change was above 5 up to day 15. Each bulk clonotype was labeled CD4 or CD8 based on which sequenced repertoire, CD4 or CD8, contained the clonotype at higher abundance. The public reads were run again by TCRdb, first through fastp at Q25 and then through MiXCR, and only productive beta chains were kept. Each entry is one CDR3 protein sequence, shown with its most common DNA and genes. TCRdb's processing, not the study's, gives the V and J calls here. The sample table holds about 330,000 distinct CDR3 sequences, of which around 6.8% were seen once. The top ten clonotypes cover over 15% of the sample.

This sequence uses TRBV5-1 and TRBJ1-4, with 8 middle bases fitting TRBD1. The sample consisted of PBMCs, taken about 49 days after the first yellow fever vaccination. The sequence was collected from a man between 18 and 29 years old who received the YFV17D yellow fever vaccine. This receptor carries the CDR3 CASSLDVAGGNEKLFF. The sequenced DNA is TGCGCCAGCAGCTTGGACGTCGCAGGGGGCAATGAAAAACTGTTTTTT.